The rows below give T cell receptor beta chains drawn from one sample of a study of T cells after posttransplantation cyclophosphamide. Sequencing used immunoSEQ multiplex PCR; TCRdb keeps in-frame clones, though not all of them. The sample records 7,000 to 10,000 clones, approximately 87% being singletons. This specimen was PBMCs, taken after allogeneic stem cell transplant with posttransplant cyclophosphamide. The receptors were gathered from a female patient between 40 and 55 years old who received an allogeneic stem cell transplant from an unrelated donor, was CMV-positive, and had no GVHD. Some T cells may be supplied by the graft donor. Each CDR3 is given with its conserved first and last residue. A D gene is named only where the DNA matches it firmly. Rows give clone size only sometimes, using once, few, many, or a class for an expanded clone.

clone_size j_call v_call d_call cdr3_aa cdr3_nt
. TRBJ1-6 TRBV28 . CASSYDSFSYNSPLHF TGTGCCAGCAGTTACGACAGTTTCTCCTATAATTCACCCCTCCACTTT
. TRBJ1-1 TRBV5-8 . CASSPRLGRGNTEAFF TGTGCCAGCAGCCCCAGGCTAGGCAGGGGCAACACTGAAGCTTTCTTT
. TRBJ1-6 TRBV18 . CASSQMAPGNNSPLHF TGTGCCAGCTCACAAATGGCCCCCGGGAATAATTCACCCCTCCACTTT
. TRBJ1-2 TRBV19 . CASSTSRGVDGYTF TGTGCCAGTAGTACGTCCAGGGGAGTGGATGGCTACACCTTC
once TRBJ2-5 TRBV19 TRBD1 CASSPTPTGGKETQYF TGTGCCAGTAGTCCGACCCCGACAGGGGGCAAAGAGACCCAGTACTTC
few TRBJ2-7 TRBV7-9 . CASSSIAVSYEQYF TGTGCCAGCAGCTCCATAGCAGTGAGTTACGAGCAGTACTTC
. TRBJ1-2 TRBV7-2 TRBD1 CASSLAPTGGYGYTF TGTGCCAGCAGCTTAGCCCCCACAGGGGGATATGGCTACACCTTC
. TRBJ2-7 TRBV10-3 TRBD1 CAISQDRAHEQYF TGTGCCATCAGCCAGGACAGGGCCCACGAGCAGTACTTC
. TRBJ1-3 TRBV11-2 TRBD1 CASRWDRDRENTIYF TGTGCCAGCAGATGGGACAGGGACCGGGAAAACACCATATATTTT
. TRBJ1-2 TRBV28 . CASTTSGTVYGYTF TGTGCCAGCACCACCTCCGGGACTGTCTATGGCTACACCTTC
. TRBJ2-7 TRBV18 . CASSPLLVEGSEQYF TGTGCCAGCTCACCTCTATTGGTAGAAGGGAGCGAGCAGTACTTC
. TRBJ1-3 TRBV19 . CASSSGGGSGNTIYF TGTGCCAGTAGTTCGGGGGGCGGCTCTGGAAACACCATATATTTT
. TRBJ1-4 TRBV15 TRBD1 CATSRSRGATNEKLFF TGTGCCACCAGCAGGTCCAGGGGGGCGACTAATGAAAAACTGTTTTTT
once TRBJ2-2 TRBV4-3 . CASSQGRRITGELFF TGCGCCAGCAGCCAAGGAAGGAGGATCACCGGGGAGCTGTTTTTT
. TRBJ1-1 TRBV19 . CASRQKVAEAFF TGTGCCAGTAGACAGAAGGTTGCTGAAGCTTTCTTT
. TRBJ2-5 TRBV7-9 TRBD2 CASSLGRGGPKEETQYF TGTGCCAGCAGCTTAGGTCGGGGGGGGCCGAAGGAAGAGACCCAGTACTTC
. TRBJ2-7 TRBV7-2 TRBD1 CASSTTGSSYEQYF TGTGCCAGCAGCACGACAGGGAGCTCCTACGAGCAGTACTTC
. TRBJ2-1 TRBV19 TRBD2 CATAWGGLGNEQFF TGTGCCACCGCGTGGGGGGGGTTAGGCAATGAGCAGTTCTTC
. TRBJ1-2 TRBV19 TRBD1 CASSMTGWGYGYTF TGTGCCAGTAGTATGACAGGGTGGGGGTATGGCTACACCTTC
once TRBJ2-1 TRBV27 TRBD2 CASAGGPYNEQFF TGTGCCAGCGCGGGGGGGCCCTACAATGAGCAGTTCTTC
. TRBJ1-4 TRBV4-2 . CASSSWGGSEKLFF TGTGCCAGCAGCTCATGGGGGGGGAGTGAAAAACTGTTTTTT
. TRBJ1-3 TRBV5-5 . CASSSSSSGNTIYF TGTGCCAGCAGCTCCTCTTCTTCTGGAAACACCATATATTTT
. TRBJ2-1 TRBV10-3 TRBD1 CATARGSSSYNEQFF TGTGCCACGGCCAGGGGGTCTAGCTCCTACAATGAGCAGTTCTTC
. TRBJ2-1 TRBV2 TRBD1 CASKVERTGGNHNEQFF TGTGCCAGCAAGGTAGAACGTACAGGGGGGAATCACAATGAGCAGTTCTTC
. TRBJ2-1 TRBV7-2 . CASSLAGVRNEQFF TGTGCCAGCAGCTTAGCGGGCGTTAGGAATGAGCAGTTCTTC
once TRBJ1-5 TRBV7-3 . CASQTGGQPQHF TGTGCCAGCCAGACAGGTGGACAGCCCCAGCATTTT
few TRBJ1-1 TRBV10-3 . CAISESLSLSTEAFF TGTGCCATCAGTGAGTCGCTTAGTTTATCCACTGAAGCTTTCTTT
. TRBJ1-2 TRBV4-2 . CASSHLRLGEANYGYTF TGTGCCAGCAGCCACCTCCGCCTTGGGGAGGCTAACTATGGCTACACCTTC
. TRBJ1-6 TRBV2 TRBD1 CASTRTGRDSPLHF TGTGCCAGCACCCGGACAGGGAGGGATTCACCCCTCCACTTT
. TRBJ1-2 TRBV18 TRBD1 CASSPLTGTRRDGYTF TGTGCCAGCTCACCCCTGACAGGGACCCGCCGGGATGGCTACACCTTC
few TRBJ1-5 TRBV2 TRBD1 CASRGDRASNQPQHF TGTGCCAGCAGGGGGGACAGGGCTAGCAATCAGCCCCAGCATTTT
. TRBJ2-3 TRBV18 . CASSPYTDTQYF TGTGCCAGCTCACCCTACACAGATACGCAGTATTTT
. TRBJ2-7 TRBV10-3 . CAISAGTPSEQYF TGTGCCATCAGTGCCGGGACACCTAGCGAGCAGTACTTC
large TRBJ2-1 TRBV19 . CASSMTTQGNEQFF TGTGCCAGTAGTATGACAACCCAGGGGAATGAGCAGTTCTTC
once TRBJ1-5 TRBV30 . CAWSVTGGSYNQPQHF TGTGCCTGGAGTGTTACCGGGGGATCCTACAATCAGCCCCAGCATTTT
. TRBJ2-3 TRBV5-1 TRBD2 CASKALAGGDTQYF TGCGCCAGCAAGGCGTTGGCGGGGGGGGATACGCAGTATTTT
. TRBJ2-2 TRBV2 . CASSVLGNTGELFF TGTGCCAGCAGTGTACTAGGTAACACCGGGGAGCTGTTTTTT
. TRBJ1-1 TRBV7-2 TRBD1 CASSLAFPGQPENTEAFF TGTGCCAGCAGCTTAGCGTTCCCGGGACAGCCTGAGAACACTGAAGCTTTCTTT
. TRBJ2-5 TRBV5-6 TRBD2 CASSLEGAGGRETQYF TGTGCCAGCAGCTTGGAAGGAGCGGGGGGGCGGGAGACCCAGTACTTC
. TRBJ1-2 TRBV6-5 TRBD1 CASKGGQNYGYTF TGTGCCAGCAAGGGGGGACAGAACTATGGCTACACCTTC
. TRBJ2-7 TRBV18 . CASSPEGRRQYF TGTGCCAGCTCACCAGAGGGAAGGCGGCAGTACTTC
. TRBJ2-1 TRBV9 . CASSPNLLRGRDEQFF TGTGCCAGCAGCCCAAACCTGTTAAGGGGGAGGGATGAGCAGTTCTTC
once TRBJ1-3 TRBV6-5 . CASSSQGRSSGNTVYF TGTGCCAGCAGTTCACAGGGTCGTAGCTCTGGAAACACCGTATATTTT
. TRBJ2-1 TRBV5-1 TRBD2 CASSQSGGFYNEQFF TGCGCCAGCAGTCAAAGCGGGGGGTTCTACAATGAGCAGTTCTTC
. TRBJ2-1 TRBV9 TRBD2 CASSPRTSGLDYNEQFF TGTGCCAGCAGCCCCCGGACTAGCGGGCTGGATTACAATGAGCAGTTCTTC
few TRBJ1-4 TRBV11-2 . CASGLDGEKLFF TGTGCCAGCGGATTAGACGGGGAAAAACTGTTTTTT
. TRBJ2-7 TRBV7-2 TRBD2 CASSLVAPGLVEQYF TGTGCCAGCAGCTTAGTGGCCCCGGGACTAGTAGAGCAGTACTTC
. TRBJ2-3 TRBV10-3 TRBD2 CAISESTGGIMDTQYF TGTGCCATCAGTGAGTCGACGGGGGGGATTATGGATACGCAGTATTTT
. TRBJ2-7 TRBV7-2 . CASSLDRATTYEQYF TGTGCCAGCAGCTTAGACAGGGCGACAACCTACGAGCAGTACTTC
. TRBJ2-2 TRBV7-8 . CASSATPGGAGELFF TGTGCCAGCAGCGCCACCCCCGGAGGGGCCGGGGAGCTGTTTTTT
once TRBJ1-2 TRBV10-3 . CAISESGDYGYTF TGTGCCATCAGTGAGTCAGGGGACTATGGCTACACCTTC
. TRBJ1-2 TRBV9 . CASSARSGGNGYTF TGTGCCAGCAGCGCACGTTCGGGGGGTAATGGCTACACCTTC
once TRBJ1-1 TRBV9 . CASSVVGGPNTEAFF TGTGCCAGCAGCGTAGTCGGAGGGCCTAACACTGAAGCTTTCTTT
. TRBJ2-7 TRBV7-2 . CASRLWLADYEQYF TGTGCCAGCCGGTTGTGGCTGGCGGACTACGAGCAGTACTTC
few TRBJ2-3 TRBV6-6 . CASSYSGARTDTQYF TGTGCCAGCAGTTACAGCGGTGCACGCACAGATACGCAGTATTTT